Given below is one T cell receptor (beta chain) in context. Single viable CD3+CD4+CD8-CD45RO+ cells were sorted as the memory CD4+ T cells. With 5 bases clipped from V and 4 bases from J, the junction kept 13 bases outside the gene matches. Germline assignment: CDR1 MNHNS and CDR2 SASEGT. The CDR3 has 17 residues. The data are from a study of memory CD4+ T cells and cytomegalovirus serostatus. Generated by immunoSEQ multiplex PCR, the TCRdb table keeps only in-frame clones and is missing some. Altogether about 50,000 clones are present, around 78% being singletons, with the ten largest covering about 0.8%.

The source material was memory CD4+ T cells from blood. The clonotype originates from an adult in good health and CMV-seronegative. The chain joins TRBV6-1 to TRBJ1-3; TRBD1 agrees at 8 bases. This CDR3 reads CASSKGQGASVGNTIYF. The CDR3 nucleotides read TGTGCCAGCAGTAAAGGACAGGGCGCCTCGGTAGGAAACACCATATATTTT.